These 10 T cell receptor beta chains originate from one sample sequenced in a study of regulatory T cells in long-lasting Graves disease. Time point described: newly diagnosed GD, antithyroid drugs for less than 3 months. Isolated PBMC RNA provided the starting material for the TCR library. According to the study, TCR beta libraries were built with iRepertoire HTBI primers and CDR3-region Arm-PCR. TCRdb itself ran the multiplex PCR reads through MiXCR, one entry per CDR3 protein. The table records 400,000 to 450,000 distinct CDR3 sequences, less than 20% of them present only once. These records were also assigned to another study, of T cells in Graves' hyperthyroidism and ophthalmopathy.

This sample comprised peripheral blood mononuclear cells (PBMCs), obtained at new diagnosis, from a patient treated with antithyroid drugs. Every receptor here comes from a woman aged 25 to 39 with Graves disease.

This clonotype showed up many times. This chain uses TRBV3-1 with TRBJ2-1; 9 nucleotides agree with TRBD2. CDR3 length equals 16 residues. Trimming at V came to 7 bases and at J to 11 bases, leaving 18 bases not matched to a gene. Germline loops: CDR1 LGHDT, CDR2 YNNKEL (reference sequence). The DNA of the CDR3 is TGTGCCAGCACCGCCATGGTAGGGACTAGCACAACGAAGCAGTTCTTC. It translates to CASTAMVGTSTTKQFF.

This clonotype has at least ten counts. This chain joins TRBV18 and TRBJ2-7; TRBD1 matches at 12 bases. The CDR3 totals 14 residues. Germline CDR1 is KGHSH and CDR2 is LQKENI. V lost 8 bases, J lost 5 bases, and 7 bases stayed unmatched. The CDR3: CASTLGTGGHEQYF. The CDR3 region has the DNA TGTGCCAGCACCCTGGGGACAGGGGGCCACGAGCAGTACTTC. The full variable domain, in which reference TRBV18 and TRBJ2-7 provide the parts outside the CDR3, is NAGVMQNPRHLVRRRGQEARLRCSPMKGHSHVYWYRQLPEEGLKFMVYLQKENIIDESGMPKERFSAEFPKEGPSILRIQQVVRGDSAAYFCASTLGTGGHEQYFGPGTRLTVT.

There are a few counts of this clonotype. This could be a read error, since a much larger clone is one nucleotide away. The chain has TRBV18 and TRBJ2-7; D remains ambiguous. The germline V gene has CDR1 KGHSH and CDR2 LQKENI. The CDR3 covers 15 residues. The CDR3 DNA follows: TGTGCCAACTCACCACCTGTACGAAGCTCCTACGAGCAGTACTTC. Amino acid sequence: CANSPPVRSSYEQYF.

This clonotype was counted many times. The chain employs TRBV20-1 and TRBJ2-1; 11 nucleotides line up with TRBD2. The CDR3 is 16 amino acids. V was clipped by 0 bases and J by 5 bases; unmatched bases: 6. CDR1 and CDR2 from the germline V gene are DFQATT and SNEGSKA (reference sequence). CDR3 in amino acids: CSARDHGTSGDNEQFF. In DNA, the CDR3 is TGCAGTGCTAGAGACCACGGGACTAGCGGCGACAATGAGCAGTTCTTC.

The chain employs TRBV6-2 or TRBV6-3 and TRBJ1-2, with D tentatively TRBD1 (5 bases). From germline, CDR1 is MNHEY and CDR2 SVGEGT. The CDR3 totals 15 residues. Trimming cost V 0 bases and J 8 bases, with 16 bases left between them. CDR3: CASSYSGGFLQGYTF. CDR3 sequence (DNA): TGTGCCAGCAGTTACTCGGGGGGTTTCCTGCAGGGCTACACCTTC.

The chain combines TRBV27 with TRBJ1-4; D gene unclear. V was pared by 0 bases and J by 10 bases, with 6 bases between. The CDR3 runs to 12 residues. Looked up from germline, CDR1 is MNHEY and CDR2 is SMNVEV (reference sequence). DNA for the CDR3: TGTGCCAGCAGTTTATCGAAAGGAAAACTGTTTTTT. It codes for CASSLSKGKLFF.

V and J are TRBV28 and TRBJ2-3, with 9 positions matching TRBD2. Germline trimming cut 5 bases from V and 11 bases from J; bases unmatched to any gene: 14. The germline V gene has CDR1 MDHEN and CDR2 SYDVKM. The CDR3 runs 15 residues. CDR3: CASSLSGSVIFGQYF. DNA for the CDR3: TGTGCCAGCAGTCTTAGCGGGAGCGTGATCTTCGGGCAGTATTTT.

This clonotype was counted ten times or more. The CDR3 sequence: CASSLAPAGVWEQYF. CDR3 bases: TGTGCCAGCAGCTTAGCTCCGGCGGGAGTTTGGGAGCAGTACTTC. The chain is built from TRBV7-2 and TRBJ2-7; 7 nucleotides match TRBD2. CDR1 is SGHTA, CDR2 FQGNSA, per germline. The CDR3 sequence is 15 residues long. V shed 0 bases, J shed 7 bases, and the junction held 9 bases outside the gene matches.

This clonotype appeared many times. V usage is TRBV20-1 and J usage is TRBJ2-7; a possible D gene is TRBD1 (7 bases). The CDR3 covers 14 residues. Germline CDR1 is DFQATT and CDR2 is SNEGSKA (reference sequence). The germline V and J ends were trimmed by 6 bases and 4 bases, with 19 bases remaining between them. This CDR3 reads CSARGDGGRYEQYF. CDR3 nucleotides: TGCAGTGCCAGGGGGGACGGCGGTAGGTACGAGCAGTACTTC.

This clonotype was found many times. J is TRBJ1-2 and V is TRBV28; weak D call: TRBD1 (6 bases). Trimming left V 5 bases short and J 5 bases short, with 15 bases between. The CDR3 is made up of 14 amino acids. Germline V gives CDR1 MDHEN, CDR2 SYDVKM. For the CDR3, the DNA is TGTGCCAGCAGTGTCGGGACACCCCCATATGGCTACACCTTC. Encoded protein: CASSVGTPPYGYTF.